This entry concerns a single T cell receptor (beta chain). Antigen specificity is unknown. The data originate from a study of T-cell memory formation after mild COVID-19. In the study overall: There were largely donor-specific TCR clusters.

MiXCR was run by TCRdb on the 5' RACE reads, yielding one entry per CDR3 protein. This table holds hundreds of thousands of distinct CDR3 sequences, about 20% found once. The CDR3 runs to 16 residues. V shed 3 bases, J shed 5 bases, and the junction held 9 bases outside the gene matches. Notes on the study in general: Researchers report contracting CD4+ clones mostly in CM and EM, with CD8+ clones in EMRA.

Material for sequencing was PBMCs or a T cell subset sorted from them (not recorded which). This sequence was found in an adult woman who had mild COVID-19 (a few samples of this study predate the infection). Cell type and time point are not known. This chain joins TRBV12-3 or TRBV12-4 and TRBJ2-5; 10 bases are shared with TRBD2. This CDR3 reads CASSFLSGGSEETQYF. CDR3 sequence (DNA): TGTGCCAGCAGTTTCCTTAGCGGGGGGTCTGAGGAGACCCAGTACTTC.